The T cell receptor (beta chain) described here comes from a study of blood T cells in healthy people across ages (dated by TCRdb to 2014 to 2015). Study-level background: In model experiments, template switching captured about one uniquely barcoded TCR beta cDNA molecule for every two T cells. Using the same blood draw, the study looked at two additional independent replicas of 1 million unique cDNA reads for two donors, one aged 18 to 29 and the other aged 80 or older. Using deep sequencing normalized with unique cDNA molecular identifiers, the study measured how TCR beta repertoire diversity changes with age. The donors were split into four age groups: young (average 16 years), middle-aged (more than 35), aged (62) and long-lived (under 85).

Notes on this clonotype: Its antigen target is currently unknown. Per-base quality was not reported, and no clone a single base away is much larger than it.

Relative to germline, V is 4 bases shorter and J is 5 bases shorter, with 12 bases between their ends. The CDR3 starts with the cysteine, ends with the phenylalanine, and has 12 residues. This entry keeps only the CDR3 DNA: 36 bases, framed from base 1. According to the germline V gene, CDR1 reads SQVTM and CDR2 reads ANQGSEA. Study-wide findings and limitations: The percentage of naive T cells measured by flow cytometry correlated strongly with observed TCR beta diversity. As age increased, observed TCR beta diversity per million T cells dropped in a roughly linear way, and a significant reduction was already evident by age about 36. Compared with the aged group, the long-lived group had more naive CD4+ T cells, fewer expanded clones and increased TCR diversity, a pattern suggesting age selection. Estimates of total diversity based on one million sequenced T cells were regarded as lower bounds and as underestimates. Because donor CMV infection status was unknown, age-related changes in expanded clonotypes were potentially confounded. Bulk unsorted PBMC profiling prevented conclusive comparison of naive and antigen-experienced compartments.

Systemically healthy Caucasian individuals from Russia, 35 to 40 in total and aged roughly 6 to 90 years, were included as donors. Each donor gave approximately 9.3 milliliters of peripheral blood, collected into EDTA-treated Vacutainer tubes. Ficoll-Paque density-gradient centrifugation was used to isolate PBMCs, with at least 7 million per sample. Total RNA was extracted from PBMCs with Trizol reagent, with at least 6 micrograms obtained per sample. For every donor, flow cytometry on a PBMC aliquot measured the percentage of naive CD45RAhigh/CD27high T cells. The library relied on 5' RACE. Sequencing took place on an Illumina HiSeq 2500. A second PCR of roughly 6 to 11 cycles was performed with a sample-barcoded 5' primer and a J-beta primer mix. Each TCR beta cDNA molecule received a unique molecular identifier from a template-switch 5' adaptor carrying 12 random nucleotides. Each sample yielded at least 2.5 million CDR3-containing paired-end reads. The Mint cDNA synthesis kit, primed by a TRBC-specific oligonucleotide, was used to synthesize first-strand cDNA from all RNA. Following uracil-DNA glycosylase treatment, a first 18-cycle PCR with universal primers M1SS and BC2_uni_R was performed on all cDNA. Concerning the study's data processing: For normalization, 1 million high-quality reads, each with a distinct molecular identifier, were randomly selected from each sample. Instead of being binned into consensus sequences, reads that shared molecular identifiers were thrown out. MiTCR, with a Q25 quality threshold and the strictest error-elimination algorithm, was used for CDR3 identification, clonotype clustering and error correction. A nonparametric unseen species model with Euler transformation was used to estimate lower-bound total TCR beta diversity. TCRdb reprocessing: public reads trimmed at Q25 with fastp, clones called with MiXCR, in-frame beta chains kept. When rows share a CDR3 protein, they turn into one entry using the most common DNA and genes. The V and J calls come from TCRdb's annotation, not from the publication. A total of nearly 800,000 distinct CDR3 sequences appear in this sample, roughly 25% of them only once. Clones ranked in the top ten supply roughly 3.5% of the sample.

This sample was also put to use in a study of T cells of mothers and their children. As that second study puts it: Nine systemically healthy Caucasian individuals, comprising three mothers and their six children, were included as donors. cDNA synthesis used all of the extracted RNA, with approximately 1.4 ug of RNA in each 15 ul reaction. In the second PCR, the M1S primer introduced both the sample barcodes and 2-4 random nucleotides. Each mother yielded over 10 million TCR beta CDR3 reads and each child 2.5 million to 3 million reads. Thymic selection shapes the output of TCR recombination in a similar way in related and unrelated pairs, and inherited differences have a minor effect. Normalized repertoire overlap in related mother-child pairs was always slightly higher than in unrelated mother-child pairs, but the difference was never significant. Persistent microchimeric T cell clones were not detected, at a sensitivity of approximately 93 clones per million clonotypes. Deep NGS was used in the study to compare the TCR beta repertoires of mothers and children and to look for features that separate related mother-child pairs from unrelated individuals. On average, the children were around 11 +/- 4 years old, while the mothers were about 40 +/- 4 years old. After adapter ligation with NEBNext reagents, the libraries were sequenced on Illumina HiSeq 2000 with 100+100 nt paired-end reads. To prevent cross-contamination, the mother and child libraries were prepared a month apart and were sequenced in separate runs. For each donor, somewhere between roughly 500,000 and 2,100,000 distinct TCR beta clonotypes were identified. Naive TCR beta clonotypes were estimated from low-frequency clonotypes matched to each donor's FACS-determined naive share, without sorting.

The sequence joins TRBV29-1 to TRBJ2-7, with a tentative D gene TRBD2 over 5 matching bases. This TCR derives from a boy aged 5-17 years in good health. The material sequenced was blood. In nucleotides, the sequence is TGCAGCGTTGGTCCGGGGTCGCACGAGCAGTACTTC. Protein translation: CSVGPGSHEQYF.